The clone carrying this TCR beta chain appeared many times. Its cognate antigen is unknown. A second PCR, run for roughly 7 to 11 cycles, used a sample-barcoded 5' primer plus a J-beta primer mix. From each sample, at least 3 million paired-end reads containing CDR3 were obtained. TCRdb re-called the 5' RACE reads with MiXCR, one entry per CDR3 protein. In the table there are about 1 million distinct CDR3 sequences, 35% to 55% of which are singletons. The data derive from a study of blood T cells in healthy people across ages. CDR1 and CDR2 (germline): SGHVS, FQNEAQ. The CDR3 is 12 amino acids. With 5 bases removed from V and 3 bases from J, the gap between germline ends came to 8 bases. Study-wide findings and caveats: Greater diversity and more naive CD4+ cells were seen in long-lived donors than in aged donors.

This TCR derives from a woman aged 55-70 years in good health. J is TRBJ2-7 and V is TRBV7-8, with a tentative D call TRBD2 (5 bases). The sample consisted of blood. The CDR3 bases are TGTGCCAGCAGCCCCGCGGGCTACGAGCAGTACTTC. Encoded protein: CASSPAGYEQYF.